The clone carrying this T cell receptor beta chain has at least ten counts. The antigen remains undetermined. The record originates from a study of CD8+CD57+ T cells in acquired aplastic anemia. Study context: The average for DNA from sorted CD4+ and CD8+ cells was 3 to 3.5 ug. Healthy donors averaged about 10 million reads for CD4+ cells. Study conclusions and caveats: A set of about 28 CD8+ CDR3 sequences was shared between patients and controls, and these sequences appeared highly expressed in patients. Levels of CD8+ Simpson's diversity were not significantly distinct in patients versus controls.

Genomic DNA, serving as template, underwent TCR beta VDJ and CDR3 profiling. TCRdb reprocessed the reads with MiXCR, giving one entry per CDR3 protein. This repertoire shows some 210,000 distinct CDR3 sequences, over 55% found once; its top ten account for approximately 32%. There are 18 residues in the CDR3. V lost 0 bases, J lost 0 bases, and 6 bases stayed unmatched. In germline, CDR1 is SGHDT, CDR2 YYEEEE. Sequencing was carried out using sorted CD4+, CD8+, or CD8+CD57+ T cells (not recorded which) from PBMCs. The gene calls are TRBV5-6 and TRBJ2-1, with TRBD2 matching over 10 bases. This clonotype was obtained from a human donor in good health. The DNA of the CDR3 is TGTGCCAGCAGCTTGGCCGGTCTAGCGGGAGTCTCCTACAATGAGCAGTTCTTC. Its protein product is CASSLAGLAGVSYNEQFF.